The sequence of this TCR beta chain was determined in a study of response to subunit inactivated influenza vaccine. Study conclusions and caveats: Each seasonal influenza vaccination recruits few new T cells, the authors suggested.

This clonotype showed up just a few times. Antigen unknown. V lost 4 bases, J lost 8 bases, and 12 bases lay in between. The CDR3 totals 13 residues. The germline CDR1 and CDR2 sequences are MNHEY and SVGEGT. TCRdb recomputed calls from the RT-PCR reads with MiXCR, one row per CDR3 protein. The repertoire holds 650,000 to 800,000 distinct CDR3 sequences, with 18% as singletons. This specimen consisted of PBMCs from blood, obtained about 5 days after vaccination. The chain links TRBV6-2 or TRBV6-3 to TRBJ2-4, with D perhaps matching TRBD1 or TRBD2 (5 bases each). This receptor was obtained from a man aged 50 to 60 who received an inactivated influenza vaccine. For the CDR3, the DNA is TGTGCCAGCAGTTTTTCCGGGGCTTACATTCAGTACTTC. It yields the protein CASSFSGAYIQYF.